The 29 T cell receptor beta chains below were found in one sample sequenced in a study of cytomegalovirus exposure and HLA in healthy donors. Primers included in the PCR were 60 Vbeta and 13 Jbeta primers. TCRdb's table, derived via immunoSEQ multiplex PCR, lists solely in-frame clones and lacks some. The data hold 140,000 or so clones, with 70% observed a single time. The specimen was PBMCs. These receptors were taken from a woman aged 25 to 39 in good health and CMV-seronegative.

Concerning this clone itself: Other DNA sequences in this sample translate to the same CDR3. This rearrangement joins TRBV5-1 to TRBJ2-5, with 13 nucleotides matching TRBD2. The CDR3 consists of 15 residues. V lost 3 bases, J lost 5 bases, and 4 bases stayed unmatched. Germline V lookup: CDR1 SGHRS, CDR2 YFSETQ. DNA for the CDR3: TGCGCCAGCAGCTCCGGACTAGCGGGAGTGGAGACCCAGTACTTC. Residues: CASSSGLAGVETQYF.

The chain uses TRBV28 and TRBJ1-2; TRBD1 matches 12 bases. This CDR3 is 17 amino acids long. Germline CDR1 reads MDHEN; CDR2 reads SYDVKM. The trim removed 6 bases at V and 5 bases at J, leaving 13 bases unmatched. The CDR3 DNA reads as TGTGCCAGCAGAACACCGGGACAGGGGGCGCTTAGGTATGGCTACACCTTC. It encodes CASRTPGQGALRYGYTF.

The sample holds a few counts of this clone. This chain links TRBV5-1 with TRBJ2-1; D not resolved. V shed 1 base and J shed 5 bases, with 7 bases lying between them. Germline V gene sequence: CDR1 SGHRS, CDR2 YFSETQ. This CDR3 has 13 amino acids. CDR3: CASSLSLNNEQFF. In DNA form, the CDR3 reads TGCGCCAGCAGCTTGTCCTTAAACAATGAGCAGTTCTTC.

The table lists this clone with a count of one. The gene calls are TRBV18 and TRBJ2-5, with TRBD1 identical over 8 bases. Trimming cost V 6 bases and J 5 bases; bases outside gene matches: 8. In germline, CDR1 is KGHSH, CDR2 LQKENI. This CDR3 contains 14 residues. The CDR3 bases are TGTGCCAGCTCGGACGAGACAGGGGACGAGACCCAGTACTTC. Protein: CASSDETGDETQYF.

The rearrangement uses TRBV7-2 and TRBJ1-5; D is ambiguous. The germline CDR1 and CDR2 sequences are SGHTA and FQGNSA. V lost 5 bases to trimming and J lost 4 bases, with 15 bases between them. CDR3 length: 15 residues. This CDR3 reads CASSRTDGGNQPQHF. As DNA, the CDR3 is TGTGCCAGCAGCCGGACGGACGGAGGTAATCAGCCCCAGCATTTT.

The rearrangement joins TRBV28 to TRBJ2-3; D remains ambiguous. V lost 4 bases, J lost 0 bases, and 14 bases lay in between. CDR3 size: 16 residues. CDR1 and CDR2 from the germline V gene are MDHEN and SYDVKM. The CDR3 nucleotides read TGTGCCAGCAGTTCGAAGACTGGATCTAGCACAGATACGCAGTATTTT. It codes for CASSSKTGSSTDTQYF.

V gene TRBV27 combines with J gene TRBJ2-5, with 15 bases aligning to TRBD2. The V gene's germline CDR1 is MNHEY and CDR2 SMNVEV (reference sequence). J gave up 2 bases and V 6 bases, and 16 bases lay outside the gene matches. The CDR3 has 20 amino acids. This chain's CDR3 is CASSRLPGLAGGPRQETQYF. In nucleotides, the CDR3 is TGTGCCAGCAGCCGTCTCCCAGGACTAGCGGGAGGGCCGCGGCAAGAGACCCAGTACTTC.

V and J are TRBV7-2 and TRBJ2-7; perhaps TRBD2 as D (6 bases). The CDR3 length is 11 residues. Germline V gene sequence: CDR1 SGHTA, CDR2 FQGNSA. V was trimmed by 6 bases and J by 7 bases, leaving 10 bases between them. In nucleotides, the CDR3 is TGTGCCAGCAGATCTGGAGGGGAGCAGTACTTC. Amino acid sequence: CASRSGGEQYF.

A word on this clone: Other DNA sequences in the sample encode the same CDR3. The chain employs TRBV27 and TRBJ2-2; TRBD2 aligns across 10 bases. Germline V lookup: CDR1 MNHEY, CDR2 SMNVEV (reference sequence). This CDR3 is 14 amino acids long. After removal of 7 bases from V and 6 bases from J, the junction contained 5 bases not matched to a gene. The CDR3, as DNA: TGTGCCAGCAAAGCGGGAGGGCCCTCCGGGGAGCTGTTTTTT. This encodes CASKAGGPSGELFF.

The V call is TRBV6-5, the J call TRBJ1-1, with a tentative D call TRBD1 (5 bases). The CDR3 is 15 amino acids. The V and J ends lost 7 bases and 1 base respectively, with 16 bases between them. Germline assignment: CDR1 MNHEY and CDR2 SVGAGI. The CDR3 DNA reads TGTGCCAGCACCGACGGGGGGTTGGGGAACACTGAAGCTTTCTTT. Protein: CASTDGGLGNTEAFF.

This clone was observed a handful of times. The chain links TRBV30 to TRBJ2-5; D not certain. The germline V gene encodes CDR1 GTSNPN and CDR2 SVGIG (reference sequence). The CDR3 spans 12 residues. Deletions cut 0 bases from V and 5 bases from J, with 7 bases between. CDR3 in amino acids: CAWSVSAETQYF. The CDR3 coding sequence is TGTGCCTGGAGTGTATCAGCGGAGACCCAGTACTTC.

The CDR3 DNA reads as TGTGCCAGCAGCCAAGCGGGACTAGCGTCGGCGGGTACGCAGTATTTT. Its protein is CASSQAGLASAGTQYF. The gene calls are TRBV14 and TRBJ2-3, with 10 bases matching TRBD2. Losses at the gene ends were 1 base for V and 8 bases for J; bases not matched to a gene: 9. Germline V gene sequence: CDR1 SGHDN, CDR2 FVKESK. CDR3 length equals 16 residues.

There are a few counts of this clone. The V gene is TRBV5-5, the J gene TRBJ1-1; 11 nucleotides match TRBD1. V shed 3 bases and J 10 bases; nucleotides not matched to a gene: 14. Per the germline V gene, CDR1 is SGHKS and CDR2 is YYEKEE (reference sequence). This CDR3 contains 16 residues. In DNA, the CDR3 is TGTGCCAGCAGCTGGGGACTGGACAGGGGGCGAGTTGGAGCTTTCTTT. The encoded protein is CASSWGLDRGRVGAFF.

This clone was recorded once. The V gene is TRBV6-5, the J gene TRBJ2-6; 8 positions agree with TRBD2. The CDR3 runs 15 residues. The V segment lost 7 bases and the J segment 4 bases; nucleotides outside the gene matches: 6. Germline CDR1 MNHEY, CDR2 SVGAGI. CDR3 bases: TGTGCCAGCACCTCCGGGGGGGGAGGGGCCAACGTCCTGACTTTC. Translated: CASTSGGGGANVLTF.

The CDR3 spells CASSLEQTEAFF. In DNA form, the CDR3 reads TGCGCCAGCAGCTTGGAACAGACTGAAGCTTTCTTT. The V and J genes are TRBV5-1 and TRBJ1-1; D is undetermined. Trimming removed 0 bases from V and 5 bases from J, with 5 bases in between. Per germline, CDR1 SGHRS and CDR2 YFSETQ. This CDR3 spans 12 amino acids.

CDR3 amino acids: CASSQLSGMETQYF. The CDR3, as DNA: TGTGCCAGCAGCCAACTCTCAGGGATGGAGACCCAGTACTTC. The chain is built from TRBV14 and TRBJ2-5; D may be TRBD1 (5 bases). This CDR3 spans 14 amino acids. Looked up from germline, CDR1 is SGHDN and CDR2 is FVKESK. Trimming shortened V by 2 bases and J by 5 bases, and 12 bases separated the two germline ends. Based on the CDR3 plus reference TRBV14 and TRBJ2-5, the full variable domain is EAGVTQFPSHSVIEKGQTVTLRCDPISGHDNLYWYRRVMGKEIKFLLHFVKESKQDESGMPNNRFLAERTGGTYSTLKVQPAELEDSGVYFCASSQLSGMETQYFGPGTRLLVL.

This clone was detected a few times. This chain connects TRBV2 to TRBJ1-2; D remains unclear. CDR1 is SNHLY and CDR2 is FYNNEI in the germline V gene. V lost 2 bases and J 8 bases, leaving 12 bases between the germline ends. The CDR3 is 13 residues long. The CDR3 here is CASSEIPHRGYTF. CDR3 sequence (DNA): TGTGCCAGCAGTGAAATCCCCCACCGGGGCTACACCTTC. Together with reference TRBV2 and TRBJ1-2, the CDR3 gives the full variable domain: EPEVTQTPSHQVTQMGQEVILRCVPISNHLYFYWYRQILGQKVEFLVSFYNNEISEKSEIFDDQFSVERPDGSNFTLKIRSTKLEDSAMYFCASSEIPHRGYTFGSGTRLTVV.

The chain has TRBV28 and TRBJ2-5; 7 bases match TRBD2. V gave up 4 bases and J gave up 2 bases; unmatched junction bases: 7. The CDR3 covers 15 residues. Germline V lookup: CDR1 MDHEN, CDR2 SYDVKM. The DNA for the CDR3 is TGTGCCAGCAGTTCCGTACTAGCGTTACAAGAGACCCAGTACTTC. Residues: CASSSVLALQETQYF. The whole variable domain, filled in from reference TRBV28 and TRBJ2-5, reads DVKVTQSSRYLVKRTGEKVFLECVQDMDHENMFWYRQDPGLGLRLIYFSYDVKMKEKGDIPEGYSVSREKKERFSLILESASTNQTSMYLCASSSVLALQETQYFGPGTRLLVL.

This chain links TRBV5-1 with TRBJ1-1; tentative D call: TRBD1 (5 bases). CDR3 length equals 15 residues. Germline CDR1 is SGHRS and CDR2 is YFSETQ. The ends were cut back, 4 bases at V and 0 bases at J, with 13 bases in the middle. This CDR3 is CASSGDSNMNTEAFF. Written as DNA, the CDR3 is TGCGCCAGCAGCGGTGACAGTAACATGAACACTGAAGCTTTCTTT.

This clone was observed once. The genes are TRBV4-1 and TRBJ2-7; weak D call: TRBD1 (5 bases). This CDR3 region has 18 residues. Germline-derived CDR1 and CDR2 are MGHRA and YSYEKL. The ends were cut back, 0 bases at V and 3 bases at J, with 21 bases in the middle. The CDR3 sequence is CASSQDRLDGALNYEQYF. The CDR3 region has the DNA TGCGCCAGCAGCCAAGATAGGCTTGATGGGGCTCTGAACTACGAGCAGTACTTC.

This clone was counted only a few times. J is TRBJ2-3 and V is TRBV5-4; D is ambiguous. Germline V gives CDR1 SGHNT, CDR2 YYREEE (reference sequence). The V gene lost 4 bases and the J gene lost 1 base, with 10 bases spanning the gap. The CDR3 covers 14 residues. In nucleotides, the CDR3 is TGTGCCAGCAGCCCCGGTAGCCGCACAGATACGCAGTATTTT. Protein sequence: CASSPGSRTDTQYF. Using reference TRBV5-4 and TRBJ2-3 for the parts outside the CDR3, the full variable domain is ETGVTQSPTHLIKTRGQQVTLRCSSQSGHNTVSWYQQALGQGPQFIFQYYREEENGRGNFPPRFSGLQFPNYSSELNVNALELDDSALYLCASSPGSRTDTQYFGPGTRLTVL.

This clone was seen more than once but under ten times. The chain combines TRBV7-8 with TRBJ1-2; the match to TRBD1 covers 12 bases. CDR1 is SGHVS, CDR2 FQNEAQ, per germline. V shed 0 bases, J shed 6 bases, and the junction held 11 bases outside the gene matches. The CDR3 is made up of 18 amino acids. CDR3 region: CASSLARGTGGAANGYTF. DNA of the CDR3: TGTGCCAGCAGCTTAGCGCGGGGGACAGGGGGCGCAGCGAATGGCTACACCTTC.

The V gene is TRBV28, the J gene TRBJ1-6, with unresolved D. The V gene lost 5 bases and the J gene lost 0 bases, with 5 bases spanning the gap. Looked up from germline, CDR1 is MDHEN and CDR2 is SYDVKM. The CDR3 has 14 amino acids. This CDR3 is CASSPSSYNSPLHF. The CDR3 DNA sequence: TGTGCCAGCAGTCCGAGCTCCTATAATTCACCCCTCCACTTT.

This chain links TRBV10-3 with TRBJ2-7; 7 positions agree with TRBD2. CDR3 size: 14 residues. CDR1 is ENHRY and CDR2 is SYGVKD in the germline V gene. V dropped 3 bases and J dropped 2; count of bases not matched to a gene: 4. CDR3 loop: CAISEGRGPYEQYV. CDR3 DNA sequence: TGTGCCATCAGTGAAGGGAGGGGTCCCTACGAGCAGTACGTC.

The CDR3 reads CASSLVTGRRGGSEQYF. CDR3 nucleotides: TGTGCCAGCAGCTTAGTAACAGGGAGAAGGGGGGGTTCCGAGCAGTACTTC. The rearrangement joins TRBV7-9 to TRBJ2-7; maybe TRBD2 (7 bases). This CDR3 comprises 17 residues. Per the germline V gene, CDR1 is SEHNR and CDR2 is FQNEAQ (reference sequence). Trimming left V 1 base short and J 6 bases short, with 22 bases between.

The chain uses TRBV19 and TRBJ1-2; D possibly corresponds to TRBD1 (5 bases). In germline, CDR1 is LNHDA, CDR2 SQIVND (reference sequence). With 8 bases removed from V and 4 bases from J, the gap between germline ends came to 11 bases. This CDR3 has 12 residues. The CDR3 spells CASFGGAYGYTF. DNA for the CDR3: TGTGCCAGTTTCGGAGGGGCCTATGGCTACACCTTC.

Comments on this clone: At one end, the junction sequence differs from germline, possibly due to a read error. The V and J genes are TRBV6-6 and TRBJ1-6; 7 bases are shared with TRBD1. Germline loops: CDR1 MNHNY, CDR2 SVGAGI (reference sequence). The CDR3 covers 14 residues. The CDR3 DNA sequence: TGTGCCGGCAGGAGACAGGGAGCTAATTCACCCCTCCACTTT. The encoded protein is CAGRRQGANSPLHF.

CDR3 protein: CASSRGDIAKNIQYF. The CDR3 DNA is TGTGCCAGTAGTCGAGGGGACATAGCCAAAAACATTCAGTACTTC. This chain joins TRBV19 and TRBJ2-4; possibly TRBD1 for D (6 bases). The CDR3 is 15 residues long. Per germline, CDR1 LNHDA and CDR2 SQIVND (reference sequence). V was shortened by 5 bases and J by 0 bases, with 11 bases between the two germline ends.

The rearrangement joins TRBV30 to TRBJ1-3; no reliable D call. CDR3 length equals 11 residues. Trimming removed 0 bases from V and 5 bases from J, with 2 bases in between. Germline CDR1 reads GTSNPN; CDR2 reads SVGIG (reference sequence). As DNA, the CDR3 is TGTGCCTGGAGTGTTAGAAACACCATATATTTT. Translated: CAWSVRNTIYF.